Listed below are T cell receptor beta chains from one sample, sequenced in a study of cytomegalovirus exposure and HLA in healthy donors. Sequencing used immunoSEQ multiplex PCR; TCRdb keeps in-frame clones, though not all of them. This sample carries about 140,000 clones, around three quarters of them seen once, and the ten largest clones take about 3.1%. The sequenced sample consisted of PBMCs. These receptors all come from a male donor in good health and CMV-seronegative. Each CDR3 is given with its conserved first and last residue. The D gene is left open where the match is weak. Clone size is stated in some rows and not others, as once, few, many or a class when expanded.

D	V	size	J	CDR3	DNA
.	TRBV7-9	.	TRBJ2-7	CASSFPNRRTIDEQYF	TGTGCCAGCAGCTTTCCCAATAGGAGAACCATCGACGAGCAGTACTTC
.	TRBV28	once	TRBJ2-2	CASSLRVTGSGAGGTGELFF	TGTGCCAGCAGTTTAAGGGTGACGGGGAGCGGAGCGGGTGGCACCGGGGAGCTGTTTTTT
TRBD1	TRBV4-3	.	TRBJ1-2	CASSQVGTGGPNYGYTF	TGCGCCAGCAGCCAAGTCGGGACAGGGGGTCCCAACTATGGCTACACCTTC
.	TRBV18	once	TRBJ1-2	CASSLQGKGYTF	TGTGCCAGCTCACTTCAGGGGAAGGGCTACACCTTC
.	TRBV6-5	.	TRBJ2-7	CATQSPHEQYF	TGTGCCACCCAAAGCCCACACGAGCAGTACTTC
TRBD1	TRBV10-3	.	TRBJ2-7	CAIRPGQGEPTF	TGTGCCATCAGGCCGGGACAGGGGGAGCCAACCTTC
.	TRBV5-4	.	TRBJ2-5	CASSLDGTQETQYF	TGTGCCAGCAGCTTGGATGGGACTCAAGAGACCCAGTACTTC
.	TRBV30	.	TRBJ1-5	CAFREGSSQHF	TGTGCCTTCCGGGAGGGGTCCTCCCAGCATTTT
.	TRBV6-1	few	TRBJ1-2	CASSEVPGAYGYTF	TGTGCCAGCAGTGAAGTCCCAGGGGCCTATGGCTACACCTTC
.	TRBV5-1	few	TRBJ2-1	CASSLVPGTSYNEQFF	TGCGCCAGCAGCTTGGTTCCGGGTACCTCCTACAATGAGCAGTTCTTC
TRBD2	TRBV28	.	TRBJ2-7	CASSSPTSGGAEQYF	TGTGCCAGCAGTTCACCGACTAGCGGGGGCGCCGAGCAGTACTTC
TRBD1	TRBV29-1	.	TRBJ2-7	CSAGQGFYEQYF	TGCAGTGCGGGACAGGGGTTCTACGAGCAGTACTTC
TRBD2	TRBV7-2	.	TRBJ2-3	CASSLKRGRDTQYF	TGTGCCAGCAGCTTAAAGCGGGGGCGGGATACGCAGTATTTT
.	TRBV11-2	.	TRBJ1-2	CASTIGREGYTF	TGTGCCAGCACCATAGGGCGAGAGGGATACACCTTC
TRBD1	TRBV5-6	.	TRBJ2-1	CASSSGQDEQFF	TGTGCCAGCAGCTCTGGACAGGATGAGCAGTTCTTC
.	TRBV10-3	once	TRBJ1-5	CAIRTGNQPQHF	TGTGCCATTAGGACAGGCAATCAGCCCCAGCATTTT
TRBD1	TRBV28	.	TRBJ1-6	CASKGADRGDSPLHF	TGTGCCAGCAAAGGGGCGGACAGGGGAGATTCACCCCTCCACTTT
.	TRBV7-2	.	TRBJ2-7	CASSLDGDLSSYEQYF	TGTGCCAGCAGCTTGGATGGAGACCTTAGCTCCTACGAGCAGTACTTC
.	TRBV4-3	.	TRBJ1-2	CASSQEIGEGYGYTF	TGCGCCAGCAGCCAAGAGATCGGGGAAGGTTACGGCTACACCTTC
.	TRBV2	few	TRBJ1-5	CASSDWASNQPQHF	TGTGCCAGCAGTGATTGGGCTTCCAATCAGCCCCAGCATTTT
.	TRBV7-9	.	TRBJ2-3	CASSAPGTDTQYF	TGTGCCAGCAGCGCTCCGGGCACAGATACGCAGTATTTT
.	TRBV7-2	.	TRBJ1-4	CASSPRIEGKLFF	TGTGCCAGCAGCCCGAGGATAGAGGGAAAACTGTTTTTT
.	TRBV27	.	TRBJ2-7	CASRSFGRQGGEQYF	TGTGCCAGCAGGAGCTTCGGTCGGCAAGGCGGCGAGCAGTACTTC
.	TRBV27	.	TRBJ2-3	CASRTFAGDTQYF	TGTGCCAGCAGAACCTTCGCGGGAGATACGCAGTATTTT
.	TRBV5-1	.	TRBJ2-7	CASSLEGGNYEQYF	TGCGCCAGCAGCTTGGAAGGAGGCAACTACGAGCAGTACTTC
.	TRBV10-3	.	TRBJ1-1	CAISEDRLNTEAFF	TGTGCCATCAGTGAAGACAGGTTGAACACTGAAGCTTTCTTT
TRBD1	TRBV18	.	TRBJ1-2	CASSPGQGERGYTF	TGTGCCAGCTCACCGGGACAGGGGGAAAGGGGCTACACCTTC
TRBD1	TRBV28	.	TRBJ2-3	CASSSTGGRADTQYF	TGTGCCAGCAGTTCGACAGGGGGCCGGGCAGATACGCAGTATTTT
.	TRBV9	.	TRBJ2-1	CASSVQGWYEQFF	TGTGCCAGCAGCGTTCAGGGGTGGTATGAGCAGTTCTTC
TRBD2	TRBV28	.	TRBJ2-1	CASSFVGAGGLGQFF	TGTGCCAGCAGTTTTGTGGGAGCGGGGGGGCTCGGGCAGTTCTTC
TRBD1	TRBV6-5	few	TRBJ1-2	CASSRDRESYGYTF	TGTGCCAGCAGTCGGGACAGGGAGAGCTATGGCTACACCTTC
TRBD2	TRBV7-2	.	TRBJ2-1	CASSSPSGRVSYNEQFF	TGTGCCAGCAGCTCACCTAGCGGGAGGGTTTCCTACAATGAGCAGTTCTTC
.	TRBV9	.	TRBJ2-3	CASSESPGELTDTQYF	TGTGCCAGCAGCGAGAGCCCAGGGGAGCTCACAGATACGCAGTATTTT
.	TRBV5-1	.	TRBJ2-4	CASSFDIAKNIQYF	TGCGCCAGCAGCTTTGACATAGCCAAAAACATTCAGTACTTC
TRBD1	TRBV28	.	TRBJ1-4	CASSSHRQGKGEKLFF	TGTGCCAGCAGTTCGCACCGACAGGGCAAAGGTGAAAAACTGTTTTTT
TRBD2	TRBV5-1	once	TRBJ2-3	CASSLGGLAGDETQYF	TGCGCCAGCAGCTTGGGGGGACTAGCGGGAGATGAAACGCAGTATTTT
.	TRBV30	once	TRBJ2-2	CAWRREGVISTGELFF	TGTGCCTGGAGGAGAGAGGGGGTGATTAGCACCGGGGAGCTGTTTTTT
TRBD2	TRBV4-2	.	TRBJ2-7	CASSQTSGGFFYEQYF	TGTGCCAGCAGCCAAACTAGCGGGGGGTTTTTTTACGAGCAGTACTTC
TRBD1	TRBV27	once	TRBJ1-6	CASSLSNPLAGGNSPLHF	TGTGCCAGCAGTTTATCTAACCCTCTGGCAGGGGGGAATTCACCCCTCCACTTT
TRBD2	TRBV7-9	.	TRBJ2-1	CASSANSGRGHNEQFF	TGTGCCAGCAGCGCCAACAGCGGGAGAGGTCACAATGAGCAGTTCTTC
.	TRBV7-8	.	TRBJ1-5	CASSLVGNSNQPQHF	TGTGCCAGCAGCTTAGTCGGTAATAGCAATCAGCCCCAGCATTTT
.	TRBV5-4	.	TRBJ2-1	CASSLGGAGSYNEQFF	TGTGCCAGCAGCTTGGGCGGGGCGGGCTCCTACAATGAGCAGTTCTTC
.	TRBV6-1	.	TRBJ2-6	CASSKPGTGANVLTF	TGTGCCAGCAGTAAACCAGGGACTGGGGCCAACGTCCTGACTTTC
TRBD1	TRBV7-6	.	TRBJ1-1	CASSLDRGGKMNTEAFF	TGTGCCAGCAGCCTCGACAGGGGAGGTAAAATGAACACTGAAGCTTTCTTT
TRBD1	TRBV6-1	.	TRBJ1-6	CASQTGTGEPSPLHF	TGTGCCAGCCAGACCGGGACAGGTGAACCCTCACCCCTCCACTTT
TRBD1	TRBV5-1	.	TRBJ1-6	CASSPGTGESPLHF	TGCGCCAGCAGCCCCGGGACAGGGGAATCACCCCTCCACTTT
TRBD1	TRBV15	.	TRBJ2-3	CATSRGDRGLSTDTQYF	TGTGCCACCAGCAGAGGGGACAGGGGGCTTAGCACAGATACGCAGTATTTT
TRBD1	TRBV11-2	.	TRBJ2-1	CASSPRTGGVNEQFF	TGTGCCAGCAGCCCTCGGACAGGGGGGGTGAATGAGCAGTTCTTC
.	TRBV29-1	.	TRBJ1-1	CSVAQGNTEAFF	TGCAGCGTTGCACAGGGGAACACTGAAGCTTTCTTT
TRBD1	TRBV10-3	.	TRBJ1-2	CAISESWAGGYHGYTF	TGTGCCATCAGTGAGTCGTGGGCAGGGGGTTATCATGGCTACACCTTC
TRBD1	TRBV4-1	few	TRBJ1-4	CASSQETSGTAGKLFF	TGCGCCAGCAGCCAAGAGACCTCCGGGACAGCCGGAAAACTGTTTTTT
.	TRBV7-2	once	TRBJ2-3	CASSPWRSSTDTQYF	TGTGCCAGCAGCCCATGGAGGTCTAGCACAGATACGCAGTATTTT
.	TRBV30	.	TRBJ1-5	CTWSGGLSFNQPQHF	TGTACCTGGAGTGGGGGACTGTCCTTCAATCAGCCCCAGCATTTT
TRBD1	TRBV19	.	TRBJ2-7	CASSPGTAPYEQYF	TGTGCCAGTAGTCCCGGGACAGCCCCCTACGAGCAGTACTTC
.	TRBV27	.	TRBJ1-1	CASRQQGITEAFF	TGTGCCAGCAGACAGCAGGGGATCACTGAAGCTTTCTTT
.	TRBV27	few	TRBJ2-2	CASSPRFVGELFF	TGTGCCAGCAGTCCTAGGTTCGTCGGGGAGCTGTTTTTT
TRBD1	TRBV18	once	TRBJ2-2	CASSTAGTGGSGELFF	TGTGCCAGCTCGACGGCCGGGACAGGGGGCAGCGGGGAGCTGTTTTTT
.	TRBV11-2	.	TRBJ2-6	CASSLGLRAGANVLTF	TGTGCCAGCAGCTTAGGGCTCAGGGCTGGGGCCAACGTCCTGACTTTC